The clone carrying this T cell receptor beta chain was detected only a few times. The target antigen is unknown. TCRdb processed the RACE reads anew with MiXCR; each CDR3 protein has one entry. The sample consists of 95,000 to 150,000 distinct CDR3 sequences, approximately 13% of them appearing once. The trim removed 4 bases at V and 2 bases at J, leaving 17 bases unmatched. CDR1 SGHVS and CDR2 FNYEAQ come from the germline V gene. This CDR3 is 20 amino acids long. This sample was taken from a study of human T cells and chemical hapten exposure. Across the whole study: A patient group, mainly female, showed alopecia areata, totalis or universalis.

Time point reported: patch test 1, 2 weeks after DPC sensitization. The treatment is: therapeutic diphenylcyclopropenone sensitization with weekly scalp DPC. General observations from the study: Among expanded TCRs, significantly more large CDR3 similarity clusters formed than among controls.

The input for sequencing was whole blood, taken in connection with sensitization to the hapten diphenylcyclopropenone (DPC). This receptor was identified in a man aged 18 to 30 with alopecia areata. Some clones in this sample may be carry-over from other donors' samples. V is TRBV7-6 and J is TRBJ1-4; 9 bases fit TRBD1. The CDR3 loop is CASSSNRRTGVRRTNEKLFF. CDR3 nucleotide sequence: TGTGCCAGCAGCTCCAACCGCAGGACAGGGGTTCGTCGTACTAATGAAAAACTGTTTTTT.